This is a list of T cell receptor beta chains from one sample in a study of regulatory T cells in long-lasting Graves disease. Using its own MiXCR run on the multiplex PCR reads, TCRdb lists one record per CDR3 protein. This repertoire shows about 210,000 distinct CDR3 sequences, around 19% found once; its top ten account for approximately 12%. The sample was also linked to a second study, of T cells in Graves' hyperthyroidism and ophthalmopathy.

The sample consisted of peripheral blood mononuclear cells (PBMCs), taken at new diagnosis, from a patient treated with antithyroid drugs. The origin of the receptors is a woman in her twenties or thirties with Graves disease. CDR3s include the opening cysteine and the closing phenylalanine or tryptophan.

>TRBV30|TRBJ2-1|14
CAWSVGQLYNEQFF
>TRBV10-3|TRBJ1-2|14
CAISDPGGLYGYTF
>TRBV5-1|TRBJ2-7|13
CASSFGLAYEQYF
>TRBV12-5|TRBJ1-1|13
CASGLEQGPEAFF
>TRBV3-1|TRBJ2-1|13
CASSQDLYNEQFF
>TRBV10-3|TRBJ1-2|13
CASQTDTNYGYTF
>TRBV29-1|TRBJ2-4|15
CSASRDRGAKNIQYF
>TRBV6-5|TRBJ2-5|16
CASSFQTSGIGETQYF
>TRBV7-9|TRBJ1-1|14
CASSLSLTDLEAYF
>TRBV29-1|TRBJ1-1|14
CSVEDPRGGTEAFF
>TRBV19|TRBJ2-6|15
CAARTGFSGANVLTF
>TRBV20-1|TRBJ1-1|14
CSAPPGQGKAEAFF
>TRBV2|TRBJ1-2|16
CASSELTGGINYGYTF
>TRBV19|TRBJ1-2|14
CASSHQGAAGGYTF
>TRBV6-4|TRBJ2-3|15
CASSEGQSSTDTQYF
>TRBV7-2|TRBJ1-5|14
CASSESGGRKPQHF
>TRBV28|TRBJ2-3|14
CASSPRGRTDTQYF
>TRBV7-2|TRBJ2-2|15
CASSSTGSNTGELFF
>TRBV6-1|TRBJ1-4|14
CASQEGNGPEKLFF
>TRBV20-1|TRBJ2-3|17
CSARVFQAGGLPDTQYF
>TRBV9|TRBJ2-2|16
CASSVVSPANTGELFF
>TRBV9|TRBJ1-1|14
CASSGSGQATEAFF
>TRBV20-1|TRBJ1-5|13
CSAADNLNQPQHF
>TRBV30|TRBJ2-5|15
CAWSATSGGFETQYF
>TRBV27|TRBJ1-1|14
CASSSSVNRLEAFF
>TRBV7-9|TRBJ2-5|15
CASSLSLGPQETQYF
>TRBV3-1|TRBJ1-1|15
CASSQESGVQTEAFF
>TRBV20-1|TRBJ1-4|14
CSALDAGTNEKLFF
>TRBV28|TRBJ2-3|18
CASSSPRGSGRFTDTQYF
>TRBV20-1|TRBJ2-3|12
CSARGRADTQYF
>TRBV28|TRBJ2-7|15
CASSSPGQGKYEQYF
>TRBV4-1|TRBJ1-5|14
CASSQGGQVQPQHF
>TRBV6-5|TRBJ2-1|13
CASSYSTSNEQFF
>TRBV19|TRBJ1-1|13
CASSILGNTEAFF
>TRBV20-1|TRBJ1-5|14
CSPAEGTGNQPQHF
>TRBV14|TRBJ2-5|18
CASSRTGTGGFSYGTQYF
>TRBV5-1|TRBJ2-1|13
CASASRQGVEQFF
>TRBV5-1|TRBJ2-5|12
CASAGTGETQYF
>TRBV20-1|TRBJ1-4|15
CSARDGRTSGEKLFF
>TRBV20-1|TRBJ1-1|12
CSAPPWGTEAFF
>TRBV2|TRBJ2-5|15
CASRKSDRGQETQYF
>TRBV12-3/TRBV12-4|TRBJ2-7|16
CASSPGGGQGSYEQYF
>TRBV4-2|TRBJ1-2|18
CASSPHTRRGEVDYGYTF
>TRBV20-1|TRBJ2-1|16
CSATLGGTGSYNEQFF